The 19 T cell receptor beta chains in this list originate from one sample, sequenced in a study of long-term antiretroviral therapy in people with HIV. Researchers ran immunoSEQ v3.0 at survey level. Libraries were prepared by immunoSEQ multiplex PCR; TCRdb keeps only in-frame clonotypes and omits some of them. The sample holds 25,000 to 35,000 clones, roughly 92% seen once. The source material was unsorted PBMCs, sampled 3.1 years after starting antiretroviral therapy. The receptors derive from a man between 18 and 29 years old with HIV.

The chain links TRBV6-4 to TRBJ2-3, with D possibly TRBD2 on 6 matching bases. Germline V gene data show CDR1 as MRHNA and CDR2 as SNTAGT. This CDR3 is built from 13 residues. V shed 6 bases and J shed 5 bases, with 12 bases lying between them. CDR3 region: CASSRAGGDTQYF. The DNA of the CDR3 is TGTGCCAGCAGCCGCGCCGGGGGAGATACGCAGTATTTT.

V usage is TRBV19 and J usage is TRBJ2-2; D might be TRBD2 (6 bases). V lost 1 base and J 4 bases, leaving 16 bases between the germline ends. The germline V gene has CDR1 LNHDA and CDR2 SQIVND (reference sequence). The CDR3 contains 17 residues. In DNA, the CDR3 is TGTGCCAGTAGTATAGTGGTGCGGGACGGCTTCACCGGGGAGCTGTTTTTT. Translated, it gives CASSIVVRDGFTGELFF.

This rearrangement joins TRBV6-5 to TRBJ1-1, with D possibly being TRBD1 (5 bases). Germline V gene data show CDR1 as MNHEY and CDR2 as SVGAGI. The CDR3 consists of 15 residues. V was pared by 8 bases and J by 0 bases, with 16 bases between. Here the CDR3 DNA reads TGTGCCAGCCGGGCTAGGGACCACATGAACACTGAAGCTTTCTTT. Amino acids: CASRARDHMNTEAFF.

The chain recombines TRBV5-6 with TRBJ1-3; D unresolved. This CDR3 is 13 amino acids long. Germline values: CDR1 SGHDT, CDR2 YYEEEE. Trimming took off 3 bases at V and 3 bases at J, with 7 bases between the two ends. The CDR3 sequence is CASSSDFGNTIYF. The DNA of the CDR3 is TGTGCCAGCAGCTCAGATTTTGGAAACACCATATATTTT.

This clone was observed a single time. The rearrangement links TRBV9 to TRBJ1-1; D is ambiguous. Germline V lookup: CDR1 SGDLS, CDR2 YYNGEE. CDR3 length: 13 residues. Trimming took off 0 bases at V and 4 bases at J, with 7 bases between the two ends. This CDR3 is CASSVGGSTEAFF. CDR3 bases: TGTGCCAGCAGCGTAGGTGGTAGCACTGAAGCTTTCTTT.

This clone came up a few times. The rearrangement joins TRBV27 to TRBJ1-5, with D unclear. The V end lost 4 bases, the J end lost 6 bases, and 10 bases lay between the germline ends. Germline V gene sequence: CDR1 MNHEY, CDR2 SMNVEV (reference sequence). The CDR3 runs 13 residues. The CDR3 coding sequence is TGTGCCAGCAGTTCTGGCGGGGTTCAGCCCCAGCATTTT. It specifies CASSSGGVQPQHF.

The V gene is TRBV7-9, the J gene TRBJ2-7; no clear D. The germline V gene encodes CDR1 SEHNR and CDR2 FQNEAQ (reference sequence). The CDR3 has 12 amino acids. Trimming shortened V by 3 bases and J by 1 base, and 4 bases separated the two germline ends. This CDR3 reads CASSFVSYEQYF. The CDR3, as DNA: TGTGCCAGCAGCTTTGTTTCCTACGAGCAGTACTTC.

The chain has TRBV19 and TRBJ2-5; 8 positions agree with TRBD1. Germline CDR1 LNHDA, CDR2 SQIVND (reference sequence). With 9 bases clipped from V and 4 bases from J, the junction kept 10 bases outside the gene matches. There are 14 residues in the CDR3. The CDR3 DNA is TGTGCCAGCAACCAGGGGGCTCAGGGAGAGACCCAGTACTTC. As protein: CASNQGAQGETQYF.

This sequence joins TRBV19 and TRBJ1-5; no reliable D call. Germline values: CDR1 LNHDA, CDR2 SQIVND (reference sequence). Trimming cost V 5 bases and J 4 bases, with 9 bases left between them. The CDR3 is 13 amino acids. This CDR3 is CASSPPPNQPQHF. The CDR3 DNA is TGTGCCAGTAGTCCCCCGCCTAATCAGCCCCAGCATTTT.

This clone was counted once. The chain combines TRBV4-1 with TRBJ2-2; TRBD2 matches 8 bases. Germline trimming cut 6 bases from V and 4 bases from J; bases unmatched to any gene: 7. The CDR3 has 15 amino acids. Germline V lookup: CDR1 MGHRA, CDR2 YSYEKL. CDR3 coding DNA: TGCGCCAGCAGATCAGCGGGAGTTAGCACCGGGGAGCTGTTTTTT. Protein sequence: CASRSAGVSTGELFF.

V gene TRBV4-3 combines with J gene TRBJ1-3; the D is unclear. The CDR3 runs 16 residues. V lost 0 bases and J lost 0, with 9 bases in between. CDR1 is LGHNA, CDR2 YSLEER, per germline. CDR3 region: CASSQDLTGSGNTIYF. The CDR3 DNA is TGCGCCAGCAGCCAAGATTTAACTGGCTCTGGAAACACCATATATTTT.

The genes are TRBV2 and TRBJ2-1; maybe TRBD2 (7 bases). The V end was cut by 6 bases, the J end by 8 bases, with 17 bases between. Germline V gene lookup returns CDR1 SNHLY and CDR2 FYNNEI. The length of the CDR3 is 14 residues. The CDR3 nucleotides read TGTGCCAGCAGATGGGGGGGCCGTAACCATGAGCAGTTCTTC. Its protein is CASRWGGRNHEQFF.

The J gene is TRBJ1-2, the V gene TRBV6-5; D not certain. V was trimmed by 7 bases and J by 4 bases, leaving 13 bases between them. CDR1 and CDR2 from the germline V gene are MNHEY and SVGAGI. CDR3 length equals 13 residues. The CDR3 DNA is TGTGCCAGCACGATTGGCATACTCTATGGCTACACCTTC. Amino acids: CASTIGILYGYTF.

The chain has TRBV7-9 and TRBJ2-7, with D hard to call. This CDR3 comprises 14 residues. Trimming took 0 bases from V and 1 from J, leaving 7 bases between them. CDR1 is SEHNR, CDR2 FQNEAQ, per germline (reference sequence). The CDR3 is CASSLAAGSYEQYF. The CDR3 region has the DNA TGTGCCAGCAGCTTAGCGGCAGGATCCTACGAGCAGTACTTC.

The chain's CDR3 is CASSPQGAYEQYF. For the CDR3, the DNA is TGTGCCAGCTCGCCCCAGGGAGCCTACGAGCAGTACTTC. This chain connects TRBV18 to TRBJ2-7, with D perhaps given as TRBD1 or TRBD2 (5 bases each). V lost 6 bases to trimming and J lost 2 bases, with 11 bases between them. The CDR3 runs to 13 residues. Germline-derived CDR1 and CDR2 are KGHSH and LQKENI.

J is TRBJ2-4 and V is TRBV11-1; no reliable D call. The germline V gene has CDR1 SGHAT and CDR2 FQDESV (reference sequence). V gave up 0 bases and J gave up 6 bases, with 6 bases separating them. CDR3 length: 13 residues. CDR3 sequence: CASSLAGRNIQYF. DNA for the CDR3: TGTGCCAGCAGCTTAGCAGGGCGAAACATTCAGTACTTC.

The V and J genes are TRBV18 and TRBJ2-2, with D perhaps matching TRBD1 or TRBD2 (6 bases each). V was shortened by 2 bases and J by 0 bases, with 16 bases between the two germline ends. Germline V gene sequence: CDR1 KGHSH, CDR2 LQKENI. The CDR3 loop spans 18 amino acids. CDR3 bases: TGTGCCAGCTCACCATCCAGTCCAGGGGACTCGAACACCGGGGAGCTGTTTTTT. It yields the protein CASSPSSPGDSNTGELFF.

The CDR3 spells CASSQDPRGQGYNEQFF. The CDR3 nucleotides read TGCGCCAGCAGCCAAGACCCCCGAGGACAGGGGTACAATGAGCAGTTCTTC. This rearrangement joins TRBV4-3 to TRBJ2-1; 9 positions agree with TRBD1. V was clipped by 0 bases and J by 4 bases; unmatched bases: 7. The CDR3 is 17 amino acids. Germline V CDR1 and CDR2: LGHNA, YSLEER.

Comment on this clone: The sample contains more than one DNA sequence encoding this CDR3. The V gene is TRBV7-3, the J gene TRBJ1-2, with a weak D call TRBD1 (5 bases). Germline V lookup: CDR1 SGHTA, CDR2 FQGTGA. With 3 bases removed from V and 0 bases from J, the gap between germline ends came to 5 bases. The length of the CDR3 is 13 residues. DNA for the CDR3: TGTGCCAGCAGCTTGACAGCTAACTATGGCTACACCTTC. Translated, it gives CASSLTANYGYTF.